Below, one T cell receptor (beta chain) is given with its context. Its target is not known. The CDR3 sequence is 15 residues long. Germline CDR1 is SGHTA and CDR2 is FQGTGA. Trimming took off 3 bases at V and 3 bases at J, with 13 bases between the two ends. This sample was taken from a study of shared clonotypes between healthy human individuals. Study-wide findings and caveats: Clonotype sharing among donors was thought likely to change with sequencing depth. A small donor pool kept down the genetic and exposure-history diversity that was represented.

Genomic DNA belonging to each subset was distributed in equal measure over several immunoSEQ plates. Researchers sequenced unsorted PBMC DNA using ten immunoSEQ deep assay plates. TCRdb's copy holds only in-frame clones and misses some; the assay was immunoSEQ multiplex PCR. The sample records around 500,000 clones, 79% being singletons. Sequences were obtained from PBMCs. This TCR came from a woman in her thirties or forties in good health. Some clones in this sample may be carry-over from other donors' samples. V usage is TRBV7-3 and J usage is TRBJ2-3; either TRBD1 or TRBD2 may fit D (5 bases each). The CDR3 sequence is CASSFRGSGTDTQYF. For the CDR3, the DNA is TGTGCCAGCAGCTTTAGGGGAAGCGGAACAGATACGCAGTATTTT.